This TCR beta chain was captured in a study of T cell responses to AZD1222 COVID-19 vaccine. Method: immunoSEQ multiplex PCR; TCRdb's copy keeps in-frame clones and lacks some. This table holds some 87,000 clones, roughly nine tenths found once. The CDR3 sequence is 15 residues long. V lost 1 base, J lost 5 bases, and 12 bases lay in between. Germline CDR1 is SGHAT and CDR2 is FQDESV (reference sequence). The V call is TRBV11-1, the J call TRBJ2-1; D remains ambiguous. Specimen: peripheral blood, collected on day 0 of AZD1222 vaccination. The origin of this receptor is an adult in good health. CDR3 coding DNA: TGTGCCAGCAGCTTAGGGTCAGACATACACAATGAGCAGTTCTTC. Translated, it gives CASSLGSDIHNEQFF.